This T cell receptor (delta chain) was retrieved from a study of γδ T cells in repeated Plasmodium falciparum infection. As concerns this clone: The protein that TCRdb holds for this DNA derives from a much larger clone and differs from the translated DNA at residue 8, which likely indicates a read error; the protein shown here is translated from the DNA.

TCRdb fed the multiplex PCR reads into CATT to redo clone calling. The table records approximately 93,000 delta-chain clones, roughly 0.98% of them present only once. From germline, CDR1 is GEAIGNYY and CDR2 EKD. Deletions cut 0 bases from V and 3 bases from J, with 16 bases between. The CDR3 sequence is 16 residues long. Gammadelta T cells were flow-sorted from PBMC into Vgamma9/Vdelta2+ and Vdelta2-negative populations for bulk analysis. The sequenced sample was gamma-delta T cells from blood. The chain uses TRDV2 and TRDJ1; maybe TRDD3 (5 bases). TCRdb offers no J gene call, so here the DNA was matched to germline to obtain one. The clonotype was recovered from a pool of human donors (malaria-infected and uninfected, not separated). CDR3 sequence: CACDTGIKGNSDKLIF. The DNA of the CDR3 is TGTGCCTGTGACACCGGAATAAAGGGGAACTCCGATAAACTCATCTTT.